The next 23 T cell receptor beta chains were all read from a single sample in a study of CD8+CD57+ T cells in acquired aplastic anemia. Genomic DNA served as template for TCR beta VDJ and CDR3 profiling. TCRdb reprocessed the reads with MiXCR, giving one entry per CDR3 protein. The sample holds over 150,000 distinct CDR3 sequences; 71% are singletons and the top ten take approximately 48%. Patients included in sequencing had previously demonstrated CD8+CD57+ cell expansion by flow cytometry. The sequencing sample was made of sorted CD4+, CD8+, or CD8+CD57+ T cells (not recorded which) from PBMCs. The receptors were sampled from a human donor with aplastic anemia.

The CDR3 protein is CASTPSFSVTGSSYNEQFF. The CDR3 DNA reads as TGTGCCAGCACCCCATCATTCTCCGTAACAGGTAGCTCCTACAATGAGCAGTTCTTC. The chain has TRBV7-3 and TRBJ2-1; D perhaps matches TRBD1 (5 bases). The CDR3 is made up of 19 amino acids. V was clipped by 7 bases and J by 0 bases, with 25 bases between them. CDR1 is SGHTA, CDR2 FQGTGA, per germline.

This clonotype was counted only a few times. The chain uses TRBV5-4 and TRBJ1-2; D gene ambiguous. CDR1 is SGHNT and CDR2 is YYREEE in the germline V gene (reference sequence). V was cut by 3 bases and J by 8 bases, with 8 bases left in between. The CDR3 spans 11 residues. The CDR3 DNA follows: TGTGCCAGCAGCTCCCTCAGCGGCTACACCTTC. Encoded protein: CASSSLSGYTF.

The chain is built from TRBV3-1 and TRBJ1-2; weak D call: TRBD1 (6 bases). Germline assignment: CDR1 LGHDT and CDR2 YNNKEL (reference sequence). V lost 4 bases and J 6 bases, leaving 12 bases between the germline ends. CDR3 length equals 13 residues. The CDR3, as DNA: TGTGCCAGCAGCCCTGGACAGAGGGATGGCTACACCTTC. It translates to CASSPGQRDGYTF. Combining the CDR3 with reference TRBV3-1 and TRBJ1-2 gives the whole variable domain DTAVSQTPKYLVTQMGNDKSIKCEQNLGHDTMYWYKQDSKKFLKIMFSYNNKELIINETVPNRFSPKSPDKAHLNLHINSLELGDSAVYFCASSPGQRDGYTFGSGTRLTVV.

A word on this clonotype: An end of the junction differs from the germline gene, which may be a read error. The chain recombines TRBV7-9 with TRBJ2-5, with 10 bases that match TRBD2. The last part of the DNA fits TRBJ2-1 better; the J call may be wrong. CDR3 size: 15 residues. CDR1 and CDR2 from the germline V gene are SEHNR and FQNEAQ (reference sequence). The CDR3 DNA reads TGTGCTAGCAGCCCTACTAGCGGGAACAACAATGAGCAGTTCTTC. Its protein is CASSPTSGNNNEQFF.

The chain joins TRBV19 to TRBJ2-2; 7 positions match TRBD1. The germline V gene has CDR1 LNHDA and CDR2 SQIVND (reference sequence). The V and J ends lost 2 bases and 3 bases, in that order; junction bases with no gene match: 3. The CDR3 has 15 amino acids. The CDR3 nucleotides read TGTGCCAGTAGTATAAACAGGGGAGACACCGGGGAGCTGTTTTTT. Translation gives CASSINRGDTGELFF.

About this clonotype itself: A read error may be the cause here, since a much bigger clone is one base away. The chain couples TRBV15 to TRBJ2-1; TRBD1 agrees at 7 bases. Germline V lookup: CDR1 LNHNV, CDR2 YYDKDF (reference sequence). The CDR3 length is 18 residues. The CDR3 reads CVTSRPGGNRQYYNEQFF. CDR3 DNA: TGTGTCACCAGCAGGCCAGGGGGTAATCGACAGTACTACAATGAGCAGTTCTTC.

The rearrangement joins TRBV19 to TRBJ1-4, with TRBD1 matching over 10 bases. This CDR3 comprises 13 residues. CDR1 and CDR2 from the germline V gene are LNHDA and SQIVND (reference sequence). Trimming at V came to 7 bases and at J to 13 bases, leaving 9 bases not matched to a gene. CDR3: CASTWDRGGRLFF. Here the CDR3 DNA reads TGTGCCAGTACCTGGGACAGGGGAGGAAGACTGTTTTTT.

This clonotype was detected only a few times. The chain links TRBV27 to TRBJ2-7; 11 bases fit TRBD2. With 1 base clipped from V and 2 bases from J, the junction kept 7 bases outside the gene matches. The length of the CDR3 is 17 residues. CDR1 and CDR2 (germline): MNHEY, SMNVEV (reference sequence). CDR3 in DNA: TGTGCCAGCAGTTTATGGGCGGGACTAGCGGATACCTACGAGCAGTACTTC. It specifies CASSLWAGLADTYEQYF.

This clonotype was picked up one time. The V call is TRBV2, the J call TRBJ2-7, with D possibly TRBD2 on 6 matching bases. Trimming removed 1 base from V and 3 bases from J, with 13 bases in between. This CDR3 is built from 15 residues. From germline, CDR1 is SNHLY and CDR2 FYNNEI. The CDR3, as DNA: TGTGCCAGCAGTGAAGAGGCTAGCGATGGCTACGAGCAGTACTTC. It is translated as CASSEEASDGYEQYF.

The chain links TRBV20-1 to TRBJ2-5; D tentatively fits TRBD1 or TRBD2 (5 bases each). The CDR3 runs 13 residues. CDR1 and CDR2 from the germline V gene are DFQATT and SNEGSKA (reference sequence). Trimming shortened V by 4 bases and J by 7 bases, and 16 bases separated the two germline ends. CDR3 residues: CSATPGAKGTQYF. The CDR3 coding sequence is TGCAGTGCTACACCCGGGGCCAAAGGGACCCAGTACTTC.

This sequence joins TRBV5-6 and TRBJ1-6, with 7 nucleotides matching TRBD1. Germline values: CDR1 SGHDT, CDR2 YYEEEE. This CDR3 comprises 14 residues. The J segment lost 7 bases and the V segment lost 0 bases, leaving 1 base of the junction unmatched. In nucleotides, the CDR3 is TGTGCCAGCAGCTTGGTCAGGGGGAATTCACCCCTCCACTTT. It specifies CASSLVRGNSPLHF.

V usage is TRBV12-3 or TRBV12-4 and J usage is TRBJ1-1; no clear D gene. Trimming took 6 bases from V and 1 from J, leaving 15 bases between them. The CDR3 is 15 amino acids. The DNA of the CDR3 is TGTGCCAGCAGCCCAGGACGGGGATGGAACACTGAAGCTTTCTTT. Translation: CASSPGRGWNTEAFF.

Regarding this clonotype: At one of its ends the junction is not consistent with the germline gene, which may arise from a read error. V is TRBV7-2 and J is TRBJ1-1; D unclear. This CDR3 comprises 16 residues. The V gene's germline CDR1 is SGHTA and CDR2 FQGNSA. CDR3 in amino acids: CANSLASPGSGTEAFF. In nucleotides, the CDR3 is TGTGCCAACAGCTTAGCGTCCCCCGGGTCGGGCACTGAAGCTTTCTTT.

This clonotype turned up a few times. V is TRBV7-6 and J is TRBJ1-1, with unresolved D. Germline V gene data show CDR1 as SGHVS and CDR2 as FNYEAQ. With 5 bases removed from V and 4 bases from J, the gap between germline ends came to 14 bases. The CDR3 has 14 residues. The CDR3 loop reads CASSLAEGGTEAFF. For the CDR3, the DNA is TGTGCCAGCAGCCTGGCTGAGGGCGGCACTGAAGCTTTCTTT.

Comment on this clonotype: The junction departs from the called germline gene at one end, perhaps through a read error. This chain links TRBV7-7 with TRBJ2-7; the D gene is possibly TRBD2 (6 bases). In germline, CDR1 is SSHAT, CDR2 FNYEAQ (reference sequence). This CDR3 has 13 residues. The CDR3 nucleotides are TGTGCTAGCAGCCAGGTTGGAGGGGACGAGCAGTACTTC. As protein: CASSQVGGDEQYF.

The genes are TRBV7-3 and TRBJ2-3, with 12 bases identical to TRBD2. The CDR3 extends over 15 amino acids. Per the germline V gene, CDR1 is SGHTA and CDR2 is FQGTGA. Here the CDR3 reads CASGFTGTSGDTQYF. CDR3 nucleotide sequence: TGTGCTAGTGGTTTCACGGGGACTAGCGGGGATACGCAGTATTTT.

This chain joins TRBV14 and TRBJ2-2; D ambiguous. V was shortened by 4 bases and J by 1 base, with 13 bases between the two germline ends. The CDR3 runs to 16 residues. The germline V gene has CDR1 SGHDN and CDR2 FVKESK. The CDR3 loop reads CASSPRVKLNTGELFF. The CDR3 DNA is TGTGCCAGCAGCCCCCGGGTCAAATTGAACACCGGGGAGCTGTTTTTT.

The chain has TRBV29-1 and TRBJ1-2; 8 nucleotides align to TRBD1. CDR3 length: 13 amino acids. V trimming: 1 base; J trimming: 4 bases; junction bases outside the gene matches: 2. Per the germline V gene, CDR1 is SQVTM and CDR2 is ANQGSEA. This CDR3 is CSVEVGTGYGYTF. For the CDR3, the DNA is TGCAGCGTTGAAGTGGGGACAGGCTATGGCTACACCTTC.

This clonotype was counted once. The rearrangement joins TRBV12-3 or TRBV12-4 to TRBJ1-3; the D gene is possibly TRBD1 (6 bases). This CDR3 region has 15 residues. V was trimmed by 4 bases and J by 0 bases, leaving 10 bases between them. CDR3 in amino acids: CASSSQGYSGNTIYF. Here the CDR3 DNA reads TGTGCCAGCAGTTCACAGGGTTACTCTGGAAACACCATATATTTT.

The chain combines TRBV5-5 with TRBJ2-2; 10 bases are shared with TRBD2. Per the germline V gene, CDR1 is SGHKS and CDR2 is YYEKEE (reference sequence). The length of the CDR3 is 15 residues. After removal of 1 base from V and 6 bases from J, the junction contained 3 bases not matched to a gene. The CDR3 nucleotides read TGTGCCAGCAGCTTGTCAAGCGGGAGGGCCGGGGAGCTGTTTTTT. Its translation: CASSLSSGRAGELFF.

A few counts support this clonotype. The chain recombines TRBV12-5 with TRBJ2-3; TRBD2 matches 12 bases. CDR1 and CDR2 (germline): LGHNT, FRNRAP. The CDR3 contains 17 residues. The junction had 8 bases not matched to a gene; V was cut back by 1 base and J by 6 bases. The chain's CDR3 is CASGLGPPSGGEDTQYF. The CDR3 coding sequence is TGTGCTAGTGGTTTGGGCCCTCCTAGCGGGGGGGAGGATACGCAGTATTTT.

V usage is TRBV2 and J usage is TRBJ2-5; 7 bases are shared with TRBD1. V was pared by 7 bases and J by 4 bases, with 6 bases of the junction left unmatched. This CDR3 has 13 residues. Germline V lookup: CDR1 SNHLY, CDR2 FYNNEI. CDR3 residues: CASNQGVIETQYF. The CDR3 nucleotides are TGTGCCAGCAACCAGGGGGTGATAGAGACCCAGTACTTC. The full variable domain, completed using reference TRBV2 and TRBJ2-5, is EPEVTQTPSHQVTQMGQEVILRCVPISNHLYFYWYRQILGQKVEFLVSFYNNEISEKSEIFDDQFSVERPDGSNFTLKIRSTKLEDSAMYFCASNQGVIETQYFGPGTRLLVL.

This chain joins TRBV7-9 and TRBJ2-7; D assignment may be TRBD1 or TRBD2 (5 bases each). The CDR3 contains 14 residues. V was clipped by 2 bases and J by 7 bases, with 15 bases between them. CDR1 and CDR2 from the germline V gene are SEHNR and FQNEAQ (reference sequence). CDR3 sequence reads: CASSLWGWSGEQYV. The CDR3 DNA follows: TGTGCCAGCAGCTTATGGGGGTGGTCCGGGGAGCAGTACGTC.